The 28 T cell receptor beta chains presented below share a single source sample, sequenced in a study of blood T cell repertoires in COVID-19. The data were produced by immunoSEQ multiplex PCR, yet TCRdb's version contains in-frame clones alone and is incomplete. Found here are about 46,000 clones, roughly 88% of them singletons; the top ten hold roughly 12%. Sequenced sample: peripheral blood. These receptors all come from a human donor with active COVID-19. The donor label of this sample is uncertain.

With regard to this clone: A junction boundary mismatches the germline segment, possibly from a read error. The chain links TRBV5-1 to TRBJ2-6, with D tentatively TRBD1 (5 bases). There are 16 residues in the CDR3. Germline CDR1 reads SGHRS; CDR2 reads YFSETQ. The CDR3 coding sequence is TGCGCCAGCGGCTTGGCAGGGTCCTTGGGGGCCAACGTCCTGACTTTC. It translates to CASGLAGSLGANVLTF.

This chain joins TRBV5-6 and TRBJ1-3; TRBD1 matches at 7 bases. The CDR3 length is 17 residues. Germline-derived CDR1 and CDR2 are SGHDT and YYEEEE. J gave up 1 base and V 3 bases, and 10 bases lay outside the gene matches. The DNA of the CDR3 is TGTGCCAGCAGCTACCGACAGGGAGTGATTTCTGGAAACACCATATATTTT. It specifies CASSYRQGVISGNTIYF.

This clone has a handful of counts. CDR3 residues: CASSTRLAGLLIRSYNEQFF. Written as DNA, the CDR3 is TGTGCCAGCAGCACCAGACTAGCGGGCCTTTTAATCCGCTCCTACAATGAGCAGTTCTTC. This chain joins TRBV7-8 and TRBJ2-1, with 10 bases matching TRBD2. V shed 5 bases, J shed 0 bases, and the junction held 16 bases outside the gene matches. CDR3 length equals 20 residues. The germline gives CDR1 SGHVS, CDR2 FQNEAQ.

The chain couples TRBV6-5 to TRBJ1-2; D is unclear. V shed 5 bases and J shed 8 bases, with 15 bases lying between them. CDR3 size: 13 residues. Germline V gives CDR1 MNHEY, CDR2 SVGAGI. The CDR3 DNA reads TGTGCCAGCAGTCCCCGCCCGAACATAGGCTACACCTTC. It translates to CASSPRPNIGYTF.

The chain joins TRBV5-8 to TRBJ1-6; a weak D match, TRBD1 (6 bases). The CDR3 length is 14 residues. Germline values: CDR1 SGHTS, CDR2 YDEGEE. V lost 4 bases and J lost 7, with 12 bases in between. CDR3 protein: CASSPTGTNSPLHF. Here the CDR3 DNA reads TGTGCCAGCAGCCCTACAGGGACGAATTCACCCCTCCACTTT.

The chain links TRBV27 to TRBJ2-5, with 7 positions matching TRBD2. This CDR3 comprises 18 residues. The germline gives CDR1 MNHEY, CDR2 SMNVEV (reference sequence). V lost 5 bases, J lost 3 bases, and 18 bases stayed unmatched. The CDR3 loop reads CASSPQGGKLAEKETQYF. The CDR3 nucleotides are TGTGCCAGCAGTCCCCAGGGAGGGAAGCTGGCCGAAAAAGAGACCCAGTACTTC.

The chain couples TRBV5-8 to TRBJ2-1; 12 nucleotides agree with TRBD2. The CDR3 length is 14 residues. CDR1 and CDR2 from the germline V gene are SGHTS and YDEGEE. V shed 6 bases and J 6 bases; nucleotides not matched to a gene: 4. For the CDR3, the DNA is TGTGCCAGCATCCTAGCGGGGGGGCCCAATGAGCAGTTCTTC. Amino acid sequence: CASILAGGPNEQFF.

V and J are TRBV28 and TRBJ2-3; possible D gene TRBD1, 6 bases. CDR1 and CDR2 (germline): MDHEN, SYDVKM. V was trimmed by 2 bases and J by 5 bases, leaving 14 bases between them. The CDR3 extends over 15 amino acids. CDR3 nucleotide sequence: TGTGCCAGCAGTTTAGATTACAGGGTAGGAGATACGCAGTATTTT. This gives the protein CASSLDYRVGDTQYF.

This rearrangement joins TRBV5-4 to TRBJ2-5; D perhaps matches TRBD2 (5 bases). V was pared by 1 base and J by 2 bases, with 12 bases between. The CDR3 spans 15 residues. Germline CDR1 and CDR2: SGHNT and YYREEE (reference sequence). For the CDR3, the DNA is TGTGCCAGCAGCTTGCAGAGGGCCGGGCAAGAGACCCAGTACTTC. Translation: CASSLQRAGQETQYF.

The rearrangement uses TRBV18 and TRBJ1-5; D gene uncertain. V was pared by 3 bases and J by 4 bases, with 10 bases between. CDR1 KGHSH and CDR2 LQKENI come from the germline V gene. The CDR3 has 14 residues. CDR3 bases: TGTGCCAGCTCACCGGATGGACTAAATCAGCCCCAGCATTTT. Translating gives CASSPDGLNQPQHF.

This clone was observed a single time. The CDR3, as DNA: TGTGCCAGCAGCGGACAGTGGCCCACCGGGGAGCTGTTTTTT. Its protein is CASSGQWPTGELFF. This chain links TRBV9 with TRBJ2-2; possible D gene TRBD1, 5 bases. Germline CDR1 and CDR2: SGDLS and YYNGEE. V lost 3 bases to trimming and J lost 4 bases, with 10 bases between them. The CDR3 extends over 14 amino acids. The full variable domain, with the rest looked up from reference TRBV9 and TRBJ2-2, is DSGVTQTPKHLITATGQRVTLRCSPRSGDLSVYWYQQSLDQGLQFLIQYYNGEERAKGNILERFSAQQFPDLHSELNLSSLELGDSALYFCASSGQWPTGELFFGEGSRLTVL.

This chain connects TRBV27 to TRBJ2-7; D may be TRBD2 (6 bases). Germline V gene lookup returns CDR1 MNHEY and CDR2 SMNVEV (reference sequence). This CDR3 is built from 14 residues. Between the trimmed V and J ends, which lost 5 bases and 0 bases, there was a span of 11 bases. This CDR3 reads CASSPGLTSYEQYF. The CDR3 DNA reads TGTGCCAGCAGTCCCGGACTAACCTCCTACGAGCAGTACTTC.

The chain combines TRBV10-1 with TRBJ2-3; the match to TRBD2 covers 8 bases. Germline CDR1 and CDR2: WNHNN and SYGVQD (reference sequence). V gave up 5 bases and J gave up 1 base; unmatched junction bases: 2. The CDR3 is made up of 14 amino acids. In DNA form, the CDR3 reads TGCGCCAGCAGTCTCGGGGGGGGCACAGATACGCAGTATTTT. Its protein is CASSLGGGTDTQYF.

This clone was observed once. This sequence joins TRBV6-2 or TRBV6-3 and TRBJ1-1, with D perhaps matching TRBD1 (5 bases). The CDR3 has 17 residues. Germline CDR1 and CDR2: MNHEY and SVGEGT. Trimming removed 6 bases from V and 0 bases from J, with 20 bases in between. The CDR3 loop is CASSLARGGAMNTEAFF. Written as DNA, the CDR3 is TGTGCCAGCAGCCTAGCTCGGGGAGGGGCAATGAACACTGAAGCTTTCTTT.

This clone has just one count. The CDR3 here is CASTYSFPGLAETDTDTQYF. As DNA, the CDR3 is TGTGCCAGCACCTACTCATTCCCGGGACTAGCGGAGACCGACACAGATACGCAGTATTTT. J is TRBJ2-3 and V is TRBV2; TRBD2 aligns across 11 bases. The CDR3 is made up of 20 amino acids. CDR1 is SNHLY and CDR2 is FYNNEI in the germline V gene. Trimming removed 7 bases from V and 2 bases from J; junction bases left unmatched: 20.

The chain recombines TRBV7-2 with TRBJ2-7; D may be TRBD2 (6 bases). The CDR3 runs to 16 residues. The germline V gene has CDR1 SGHTA and CDR2 FQGNSA. V was trimmed by 7 bases and J by 5 bases, leaving 24 bases between them. CDR3 in DNA: TGTGCCAGCATCCCGCAGGCGGGCCTAGCGAGCGACGAGCAGTACTTC. It specifies CASIPQAGLASDEQYF.

The rearrangement joins TRBV7-2 to TRBJ1-2, with D hard to call. This CDR3 contains 12 residues. Germline CDR1 reads SGHTA; CDR2 reads FQGNSA. The V gene lost 3 bases and the J gene lost 7 bases, with 9 bases spanning the gap. The CDR3 nucleotides read TGTGCCAGCAGCTTGTCGGGGTTTGGCTACACCTTC. It translates to CASSLSGFGYTF.

On this clone itself: Other DNA sequences within the sample encode an identical CDR3. V usage is TRBV4-1 and J usage is TRBJ2-5; D unresolved. The V end was cut by 1 base, the J end by 1 base, with 7 bases between. Germline lookup yields CDR1 MGHRA and CDR2 YSYEKL. The CDR3 length is 14 residues. The CDR3 sequence is CASSQGRAQETQYF. The CDR3 DNA is TGCGCCAGCAGCCAAGGGAGAGCCCAAGAGACCCAGTACTTC.

The chain is built from TRBV11-3 and TRBJ1-3; weak D call: TRBD1 (5 bases). CDR1 is SGHNT and CDR2 is YENEEA in the germline V gene. V was cut by 6 bases and J by 0 bases, with 9 bases left in between. CDR3 length equals 14 residues. In nucleotides, the CDR3 is TGTGCCAGCAGACCAGGGCACTCTGGAAACACCATATATTTT. Translating it yields CASRPGHSGNTIYF.

The rearrangement uses TRBV19 and TRBJ1-1; D call uncertain. CDR1 and CDR2 from the germline V gene are LNHDA and SQIVND (reference sequence). The CDR3 covers 13 residues. V gave up 3 bases and J gave up 6 bases, with 11 bases separating them. CDR3 sequence: CASSISGSAEAFF. CDR3 in DNA: TGTGCCAGTAGTATTTCAGGATCTGCTGAAGCTTTCTTT.

This chain connects TRBV7-2 to TRBJ2-6; TRBD2 might be the D (6 bases). This CDR3 is 18 amino acids long. V shed 0 bases and J shed 0 bases, with 12 bases lying between them. CDR1 is SGHTA, CDR2 FQGNSA, per germline. For the CDR3, the DNA is TGTGCCAGCAGCTTAGCCCTGCTCGGGAGCTCTGGGGCCAACGTCCTGACTTTC. Its translation is CASSLALLGSSGANVLTF.

The J gene is TRBJ2-7, the V gene TRBV15, with a weak D call TRBD1 (6 bases). V lost 3 bases and J 1 base, leaving 7 bases between the germline ends. This CDR3 comprises 13 residues. Germline V lookup: CDR1 LNHNV, CDR2 YYDKDF (reference sequence). CDR3 nucleotides: TGTGCCACCAGCAGCGACAGGTCCTACGAGCAGTACTTC. Protein product: CATSSDRSYEQYF. Full variable domain (remainder filled in from reference TRBV15 and TRBJ2-7): DAMVIQNPRYQVTQFGKPVTLSCSQTLNHNVMYWYQQKSSQAPKLLFHYYDKDFNNEADTPDNFQSRRPNTSFCFLDIRSPGLGDTAMYLCATSSDRSYEQYFGPGTRLTVT.

The rearrangement joins TRBV28 to TRBJ1-4; D unclear. The V gene lost 3 bases and the J gene lost 7 bases, with 6 bases spanning the gap. The CDR3 contains 12 residues. Germline V CDR1 and CDR2: MDHEN, SYDVKM. The CDR3 nucleotides read TGTGCCAGCAGTTTCCCGAGTGAAAAACTGTTTTTT. Translation gives CASSFPSEKLFF.

CDR3 bases: TGTGCCATCGCGGGACAGGGGGCCAATGAGCAGTTCTTC. It translates to CAIAGQGANEQFF. This chain links TRBV10-3 with TRBJ2-1; 12 bases align to TRBD1. Germline CDR1 reads ENHRY; CDR2 reads SYGVKD. V trimming: 8 bases; J trimming: 6 bases; junction bases outside the gene matches: 2. The CDR3 sequence is 13 residues long.

This chain connects TRBV3-1 (or the pseudogene TRBV3-2) to TRBJ2-3; maybe TRBD1 (5 bases). V was cut by 4 bases and J by 1 base, with 12 bases left in between. From germline, CDR1 is LGHDT and CDR2 YNNKEL (reference sequence). CDR3 length: 15 residues. CDR3 sequence reads: CASSLYGAGTDTQYF. The CDR3 DNA reads TGTGCCAGCAGCCTCTATGGGGCAGGCACAGATACGCAGTATTTT.

The chain carries TRBV5-1 and TRBJ2-7; TRBD1 matches 7 bases. The V segment lost 7 bases and the J segment 2 bases; nucleotides outside the gene matches: 6. The germline V gene encodes CDR1 SGHRS and CDR2 YFSETQ. The CDR3 length is 13 residues. CDR3: CASGTGTAYEQYF. The CDR3 nucleotides read TGCGCCAGCGGAACCGGGACAGCCTACGAGCAGTACTTC.

The genes are TRBV5-1 and TRBJ2-1; D possibly corresponds to TRBD1 (6 bases). The V end was cut by 4 bases, the J end by 4 bases, with 12 bases between. The CDR3 is made up of 14 amino acids. CDR1 and CDR2 from the germline V gene are SGHRS and YFSETQ. CDR3 sequence: CASSPQGGYNEQFF. DNA of the CDR3: TGCGCCAGCAGCCCACAAGGGGGATACAATGAGCAGTTCTTC. Drawing the rest from reference TRBV5-1 and TRBJ2-1, the complete variable domain is KAGVTQTPRYLIKTRGQQVTLSCSPISGHRSVSWYQQTPGQGLQFLFEYFSETQRNKGNFPGRFSGRQFSNSRSEMNVSTLELGDSALYLCASSPQGGYNEQFFGPGTRLTVL.

This chain uses TRBV5-6 with TRBJ2-1; D is possibly TRBD2 (7 bases). Germline V gene sequence: CDR1 SGHDT, CDR2 YYEEEE. The CDR3 has 16 amino acids. The germline V and J ends were trimmed by 1 base and 6 bases, with 17 bases remaining between them. The CDR3 here is CASSLWGGPATNEQFF. DNA of the CDR3: TGTGCCAGCAGCTTGTGGGGGGGGCCAGCCACCAATGAGCAGTTCTTC. The variable domain in full, with the rest retrieved from reference TRBV5-6 and TRBJ2-1, is DAGVTQSPTHLIKTRGQQVTLRCSPKSGHDTVSWYQQALGQGPQFIFQYYEEEERQRGNFPDRFSGHQFPNYSSELNVNALLLGDSALYLCASSLWGGPATNEQFFGPGTRLTVL.